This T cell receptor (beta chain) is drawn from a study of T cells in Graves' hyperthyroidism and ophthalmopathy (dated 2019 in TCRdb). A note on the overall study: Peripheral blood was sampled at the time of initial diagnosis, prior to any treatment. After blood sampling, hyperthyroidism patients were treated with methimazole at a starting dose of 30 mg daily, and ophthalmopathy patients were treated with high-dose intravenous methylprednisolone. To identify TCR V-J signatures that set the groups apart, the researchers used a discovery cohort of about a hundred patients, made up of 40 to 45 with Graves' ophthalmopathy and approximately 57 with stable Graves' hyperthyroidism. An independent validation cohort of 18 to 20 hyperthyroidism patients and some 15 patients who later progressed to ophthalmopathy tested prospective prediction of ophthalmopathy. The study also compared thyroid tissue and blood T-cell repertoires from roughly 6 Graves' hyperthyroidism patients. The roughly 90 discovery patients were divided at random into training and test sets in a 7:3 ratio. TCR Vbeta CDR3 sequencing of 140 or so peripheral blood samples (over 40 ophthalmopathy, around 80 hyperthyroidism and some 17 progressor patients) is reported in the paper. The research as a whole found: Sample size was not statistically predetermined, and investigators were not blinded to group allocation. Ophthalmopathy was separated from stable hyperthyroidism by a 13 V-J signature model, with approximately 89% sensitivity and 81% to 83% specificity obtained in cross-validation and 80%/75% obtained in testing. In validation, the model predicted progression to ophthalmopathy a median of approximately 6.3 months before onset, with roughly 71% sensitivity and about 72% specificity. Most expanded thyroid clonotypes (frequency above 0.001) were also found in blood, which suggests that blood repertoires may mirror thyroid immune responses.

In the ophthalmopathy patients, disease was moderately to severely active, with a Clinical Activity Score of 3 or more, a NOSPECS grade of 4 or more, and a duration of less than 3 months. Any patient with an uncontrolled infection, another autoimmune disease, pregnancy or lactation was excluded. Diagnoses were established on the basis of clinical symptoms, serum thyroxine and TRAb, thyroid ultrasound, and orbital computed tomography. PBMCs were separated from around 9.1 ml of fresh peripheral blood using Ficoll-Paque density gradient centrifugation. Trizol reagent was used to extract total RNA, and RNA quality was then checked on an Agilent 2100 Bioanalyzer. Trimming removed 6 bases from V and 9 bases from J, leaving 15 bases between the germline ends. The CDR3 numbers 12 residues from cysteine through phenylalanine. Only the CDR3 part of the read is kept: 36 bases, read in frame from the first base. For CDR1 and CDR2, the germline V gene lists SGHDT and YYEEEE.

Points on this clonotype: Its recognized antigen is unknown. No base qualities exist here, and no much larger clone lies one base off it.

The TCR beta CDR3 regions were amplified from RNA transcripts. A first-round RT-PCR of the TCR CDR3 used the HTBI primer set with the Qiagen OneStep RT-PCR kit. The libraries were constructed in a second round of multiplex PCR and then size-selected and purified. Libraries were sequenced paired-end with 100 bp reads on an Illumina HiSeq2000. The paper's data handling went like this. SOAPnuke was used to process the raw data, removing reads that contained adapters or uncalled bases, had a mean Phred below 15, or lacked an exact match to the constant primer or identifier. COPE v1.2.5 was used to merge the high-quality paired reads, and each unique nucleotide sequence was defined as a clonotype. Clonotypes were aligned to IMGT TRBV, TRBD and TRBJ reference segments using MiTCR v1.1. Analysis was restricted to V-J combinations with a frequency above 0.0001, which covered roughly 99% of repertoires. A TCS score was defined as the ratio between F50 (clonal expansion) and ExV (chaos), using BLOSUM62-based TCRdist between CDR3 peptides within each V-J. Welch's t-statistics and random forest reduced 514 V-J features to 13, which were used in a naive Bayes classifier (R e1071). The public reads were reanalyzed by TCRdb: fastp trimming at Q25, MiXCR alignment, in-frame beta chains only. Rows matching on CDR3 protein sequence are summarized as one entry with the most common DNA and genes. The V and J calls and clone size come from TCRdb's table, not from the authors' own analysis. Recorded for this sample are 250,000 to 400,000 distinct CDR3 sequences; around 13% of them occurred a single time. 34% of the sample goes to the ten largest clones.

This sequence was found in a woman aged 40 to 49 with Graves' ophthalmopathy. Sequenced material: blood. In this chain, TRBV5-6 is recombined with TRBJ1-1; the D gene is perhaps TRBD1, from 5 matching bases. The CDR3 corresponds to CASNFYQGKAFF. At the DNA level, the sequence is TGTGCCAGCAACTTTTATCAGGGAAAAGCTTTCTTT.